Given below is one TCR beta chain in context. Its antigen remains unidentified. This entry is derived from a study of T cells after posttransplantation cyclophosphamide. The study, taken as a whole, reports: Donor-recipient repertoire similarity was low at 1-2 months, rising over year one. TRB clonality was highly associated with recipient CMV seropositivity and reactivation.

Method: immunoSEQ multiplex PCR; TCRdb's copy keeps in-frame clones and lacks some. The table records approximately 40,000 clones, roughly 78% of them present only once. Trimming took off 7 bases at V and 2 bases at J, with 13 bases between the two ends. The germline gives CDR1 LNHDA, CDR2 SQIVND (reference sequence). The CDR3 has 14 amino acids. Treatment was busulfan-fludarabine conditioning, a marrow graft, and cyclophosphamide on days +3 and +4. The V call is TRBV19, the J call TRBJ2-3, with TRBD1 as a possible D gene (6 bases). This TCR was recovered from a female patient between 40 and 55 years old who received an allogeneic stem cell transplant from a related donor, was CMV-positive, and had no GVHD. Some of these T cells may belong to the graft donor. Here the sequenced sample was CD4+ T cells sorted from blood, taken around 2,000 days after a stem cell transplant with posttransplant cyclophosphamide. In DNA, the CDR3 is TGTGCCAGTAAACAAGGACAGACCACAGATACGCAGTATTTT. As protein: CASKQGQTTDTQYF.